This TCR beta chain comes out of a study of regulatory T cells in long-lasting Graves disease. Study as a whole: Graves' patients with a new diagnosis had received antithyroid drugs under 3 months. Study conclusions and caveats: Lower TCR diversity characterized persistent Graves' patients relative to newly diagnosed patients. Fewer public clonotypes were shared by new patients (just under 1,000) than by persistent patients (around 2,900).

Researchers made TCR beta libraries by using iRepertoire HTBI primers and running Arm-PCR on CDR3 regions. TCRdb itself ran the multiplex PCR reads through MiXCR, one entry per CDR3 protein. The sample carries 600,000 to 650,000 distinct CDR3 sequences, less than 20% recorded once. Remarks on this clonotype: The antigen remains unidentified.

Regarding time point: newly diagnosed GD, antithyroid drugs for less than 3 months. From PBMCs, RNA was extracted and then used to make the TCR library. CDR1 MNHEY and CDR2 SMNVEV come from the germline V gene (reference sequence). The trim removed 3 bases at V and 4 bases at J, leaving 8 bases unmatched. The CDR3 is made up of 18 amino acids. The same sample was also studied in work on T cells in Graves' hyperthyroidism and ophthalmopathy. From that report: Initially, a first-round RT-PCR of the TCR CDR3 employed the HTBI primer set.

The source is a woman aged 25 to 39 with Graves disease. Sequenced here: peripheral blood mononuclear cells (PBMCs), sampled at new diagnosis, from a patient treated with antithyroid drugs. The chain combines TRBV27 with TRBJ2-3, with TRBD2 matching over 15 bases. The CDR3 spells CASSFRRTSGRVADTQYF. The CDR3 bases are TGTGCCAGCAGTTTCCGTCGGACTAGCGGGAGGGTGGCAGATACGCAGTATTTT.